The source of this T cell receptor (beta chain) is a study of OX40 agonist ivuxolimab in advanced cancers. CDR1 is SGHVS, CDR2 FQNEAQ, per germline. V was pared by 1 base and J by 7 bases, with 5 bases of the junction left unmatched. The CDR3 consists of 15 residues. The assay was immunoSEQ multiplex PCR, and TCRdb's table has in-frame clones only and misses some. The sample has about 43,000 clones, approximately 86% seen once. This clonotype was sampled from an adult with an advanced solid tumor such as melanoma, head and neck, liver or kidney cancer. The chain couples TRBV7-8 to TRBJ2-1, with 9 bases aligning to TRBD2. Sample: CD4+ or CD8+ T cells sorted from blood, taken in a trial of the OX40 agonist ivuxolimab. CDR3 DNA: TGTGCCAGCAGCTTAGGCGGGGGGGCCGAAAATGAGCAGTTCTTC. The encoded protein is CASSLGGGAENEQFF.